The TCR beta chain described here comes from a study of CD8 T cells in Susac syndrome. The sequenced target, TCR beta, came from blood CD8+ and CD4+ T cells. The multiple sclerosis controls were treatment-naive patients with relapsing-remitting disease that was stable or active. The CD8+ and CD4+ T cells were negatively isolated, with the TEMRA cells enriched by FACS. The V end was cut by 0 bases, the J end by 2 bases, with 6 bases between. The CDR3 length is 14 residues. The germline V gene has CDR1 LNHDA and CDR2 SQIVND (reference sequence). cDNA came from about 0.51 to 1 ug RNA primed by random hexamers. The method of amplification for TCR beta CDR3 was immunoSEQ multiplex PCR, covering 54 Vbeta and 13 Jbeta. TCRdb analysed the immunoSEQ multiplex PCR reads with MiXCR anew, one entry per CDR3 protein. This sample has a few hundred thousand distinct CDR3 sequences; 75% to 85% occur once, and the top ten carry 0.2% to 0.25%.

The chain links TRBV19 to TRBJ2-3, with no clear D. This TCR was recovered from a human donor with multiple sclerosis. Sequenced input: CD8+ T cells from PBMCs. The CDR3 region is CASSIEPNTDTQYF. CDR3 coding DNA: TGTGCCAGTAGTATAGAACCTAACACAGATACGCAGTATTTT.